This T cell receptor (beta chain) was captured in a study of shared clonotypes between healthy human individuals (dated by TCRdb to 2019 to 2021). The study in broad terms: The cohort included three men and two women between 18 and 49 years of age. Per donor, three plates each were used for CD4 naive and CD4 memory, two for CD8 naive, and one for CD8 memory. Blood TCR repertoires of four to six healthy adults were deeply sequenced to estimate repertoire size and the extent of clonotype sharing between individuals. Libraries were prepared and TCR repertoires were sequenced by different laboratories using diverse techniques, in order to increase sequencing depth and limit assay-specific biases. Between about 0.8 and 9 billion PBMCs per donor were obtained by leukapheresis.

Using the deep immunoSEQ assay, multiplex PCR amplified TCR CDR3 regions from genomic DNA. For each cell subset, the extracted genomic DNA was distributed evenly across all wells of several immunoSEQ 96-well plates, and each plate served as one replicate. For sorted subsets, about 210 ng of genomic DNA, equivalent to 30,000 or so T cell genomes, went into each replicate PCR. The purified libraries were quantified using a Qubit 3.0 fluorometer, sized with a Bioanalyzer 2100, and then quantified again using the KAPA Library Quantification kit. Every immunoSEQ 96-well plate was sequenced on a separate single-read 150-cycle Illumina NextSeq 550 flow cell. The authors processed their data as follows. The immunoSEQ output contained only junctional sequences without quality scores, so filtering could not match that applied to full-length reads. To assign V/J genes and CDR3, sequences were annotated against IMGT germline references using PyIR, a Python wrapper for IgBLAST v1.9. Any read was removed if the V/J assignment was weak (E-value above 1e-6), the CDR3 was missing, or the read contained stop codons, out-of-frame junctions, or ambiguous translated residues. V3J clonotypes were defined by identical inferred V gene, J gene, and CDR3 amino acid sequence. Percentage overlap between repertoires was computed as shared unique clonotypes divided by the size of the smaller repertoire. Richness of each repertoire was evaluated using RTK rarefaction, the Chao1 estimator, and Recon v2.1 estimates of unobserved clonotypes. For all TCRbeta clonotypes obtained by the gDNA method from four donors, generation probabilities were computed with OLGA. TCRdb stores this immuneACCESS table with in-frame sequences only. Part of the clones is absent; in the studies checked, under half of the shortfall reflects unresolved V genes, and no reason is known for the rest. The V and J calls and clone size were taken over from that table, and D and trimming were inferred from the DNA. The sample yields around 600,000 clones; around 97% were counted once. About 0.06% of the sample is in the top ten clones.

V loses 2 bases at its end and J loses 7 bases; junction bases beyond the gene matches: 5. Spanning cysteine to phenylalanine, the CDR3 consists of 14 amino acids. Only the CDR3 part of the read is kept: 42 bases, read in frame from the first base. The germline V gene (reference sequence) yields SGHNT for CDR1 and YYREEE for CDR2. The donors were healthy, HIV-negative adults with no recently reported acute infections or vaccinations. Only Caucasian adults living in Nashville, Tennessee, USA were represented among the donors. CD4+ T cells were enriched through magnetic negative selection, after which naive cells were positively selected on CD45RA and the remaining negative fraction served as the memory subset. Blood was collected by leukapheresis, and PBMCs were isolated by Ficoll-Histopaque density gradient centrifugation and then cryopreserved in liquid nitrogen vapor phase. Analytical flow cytometry was used to check the purity and quantity of each magnetically sorted T cell population. Genomic DNA was isolated from each sorted fraction and quantified by UV absorbance on a Nanodrop 2000c.

About this clone itself: Its cognate antigen has yet to be identified. Nothing much larger sits one base from this clone, and base qualities are not available.

Paper-wide results and their limitations: Higher generation probabilities were observed for clonotypes shared by all four sorted-subset donors than for non-shared clonotypes. Naive subsets generally had larger estimated clonotype richness than memory subsets did. Even with the large sequencing depth, rarefaction of the sorted-subset datasets indicated that sequencing was incomplete. Sharing across a few donors was observed for about 5% of naive CD4, about 3.2% of naive CD8, roughly 2.4% of memory CD4, and about 0.4% of memory CD8 clonotypes. Based on pairwise subsampling, the degree of clonotype sharing among donors was expected to be affected by sequencing depth. The small number of donors limited the genetic and exposure-history diversity represented. Sampling was restricted to blood, and TCR repertoires in tissues likely differ from the TCR repertoires found in blood.

The material sequenced was naive CD4+ T cells sorted from blood. The sample's cell subset or site, from its label and the paper: CD45RA+ positively selected. This sequence uses TRBV5-4 and TRBJ2-1; the junction holds 8 bases that match TRBD2. This clonotype was sampled from a woman younger than 45 in good health. The nucleotide sequence is TGTGCCAGCAGCTTAGCGGGAGTTCGGAATGAGCAGTTCTTC. Its product reads: CASSLAGVRNEQFF.